This T cell receptor (beta chain) is from a study of blood T cell repertoires in COVID-19. On the study more broadly: There were acute and convalescent COVID-19 samples, and they came from the United States, Italy and Spain. T cells, B-cell-depleted T cells, or PBMCs provided the cDNA or gDNA that served as material.

The repertoire was sequenced with immunoSEQ multiplex PCR; TCRdb's copy has only in-frame clones and lacks some. Here the sample spans about 140,000 clones, about four fifths being singletons. V lost 3 bases, J lost 4 bases, and 2 bases stayed unmatched. This CDR3 has 15 residues. Germline V gene data show CDR1 as LNHDA and CDR2 as SQIVND (reference sequence). Recruitment covered about two dozen US areas and drew participants whose ages spanned roughly 18 to 100 years. A COVID-19 case was met by exposed participants within 2 weeks before study entry. The sequence derives from a young woman who had been exposed to COVID-19. The sample consisted of PBMCs or T cells enriched from blood (not recorded which). V usage is TRBV19 and J usage is TRBJ2-2, with TRBD1 matching over 10 bases. The CDR3 sequence is CASSIRTGGTGELFF. CDR3 in DNA: TGTGCCAGTAGTATTAGGACAGGGGGCACCGGGGAGCTGTTTTTT.